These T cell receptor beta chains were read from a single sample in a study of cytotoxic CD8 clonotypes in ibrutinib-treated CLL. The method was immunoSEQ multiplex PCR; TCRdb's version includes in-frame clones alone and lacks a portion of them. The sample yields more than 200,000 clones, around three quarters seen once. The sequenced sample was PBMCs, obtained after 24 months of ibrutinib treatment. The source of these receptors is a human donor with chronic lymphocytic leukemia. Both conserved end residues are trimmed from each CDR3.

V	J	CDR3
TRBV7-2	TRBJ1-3	ASSTGTRNTIY
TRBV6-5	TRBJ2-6	ASRSGPSGANVLT
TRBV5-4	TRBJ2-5	ASSRQGVLETQY
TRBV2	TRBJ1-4	ASSPDALWIEKLF
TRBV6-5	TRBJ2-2	ASSYSITGELF
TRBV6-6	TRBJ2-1	ASSYVGGRTPEQF
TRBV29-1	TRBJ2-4	SVLPGGIGKNIQY
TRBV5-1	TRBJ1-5	ASSPGQGWDQPQH
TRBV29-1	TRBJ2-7	SVGGRGQSYEQY
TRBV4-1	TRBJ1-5	ASSLGTENQPQH
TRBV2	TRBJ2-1	ASSPLAGGLDNEQF
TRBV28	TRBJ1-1	ASYPGARGTEAF
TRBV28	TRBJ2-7	ASSSGQGFDEQY
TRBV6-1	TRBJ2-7	ASSETGGRSSYEQY
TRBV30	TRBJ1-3	ACPINSGNTIY
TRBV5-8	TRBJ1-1	ASSFKSNTEAF
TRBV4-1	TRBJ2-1	ASSQAMDRANEQF
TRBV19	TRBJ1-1	ASSKWNTEAF
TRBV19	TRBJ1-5	ASTTRGRRGNQPQH
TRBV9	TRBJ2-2	ASSVGERTNTGELF
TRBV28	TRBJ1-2	ASSERGPYGYT
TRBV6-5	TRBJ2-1	ASSYYGTPKEQF
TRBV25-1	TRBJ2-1	ASSGGTSGRNYNEQF
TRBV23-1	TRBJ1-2	ASSQSVQGYT
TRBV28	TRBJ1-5	ASSFPPGETSNQPQH
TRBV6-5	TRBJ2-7	ASHNPEPYEQY
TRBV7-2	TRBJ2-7	ASSVFQGRGEQY
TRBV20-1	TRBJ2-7	SARSGDEQY
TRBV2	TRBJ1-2	ASSEEGRALNYGYT
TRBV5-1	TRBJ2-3	ASSFGGRGTDTQY
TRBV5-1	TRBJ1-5	ASGPGTAPTYSNQPQH
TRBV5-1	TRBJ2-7	ASSLRSHEQY
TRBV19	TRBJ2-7	ASSARPGAEQY
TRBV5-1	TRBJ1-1	ASSLFVGGNTEAF
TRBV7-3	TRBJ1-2	ASIEDSYGYT
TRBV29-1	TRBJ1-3	SVGADTSGNTIY
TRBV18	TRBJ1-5	ASSREVGQPQH
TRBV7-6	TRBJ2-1	ASSLAGSGTYNEQF
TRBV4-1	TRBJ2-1	ASSLGLQNEQF
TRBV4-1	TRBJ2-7	ASSQTTGSSYEQY
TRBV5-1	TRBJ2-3	ASFLAGGSTDTQY
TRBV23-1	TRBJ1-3	ASSQSINPWAPGNTIY
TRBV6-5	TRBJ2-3	ASSILRRATDTQY
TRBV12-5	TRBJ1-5	ASGLVPTDGNQPQH
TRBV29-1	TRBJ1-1	SVGGGNTEAF